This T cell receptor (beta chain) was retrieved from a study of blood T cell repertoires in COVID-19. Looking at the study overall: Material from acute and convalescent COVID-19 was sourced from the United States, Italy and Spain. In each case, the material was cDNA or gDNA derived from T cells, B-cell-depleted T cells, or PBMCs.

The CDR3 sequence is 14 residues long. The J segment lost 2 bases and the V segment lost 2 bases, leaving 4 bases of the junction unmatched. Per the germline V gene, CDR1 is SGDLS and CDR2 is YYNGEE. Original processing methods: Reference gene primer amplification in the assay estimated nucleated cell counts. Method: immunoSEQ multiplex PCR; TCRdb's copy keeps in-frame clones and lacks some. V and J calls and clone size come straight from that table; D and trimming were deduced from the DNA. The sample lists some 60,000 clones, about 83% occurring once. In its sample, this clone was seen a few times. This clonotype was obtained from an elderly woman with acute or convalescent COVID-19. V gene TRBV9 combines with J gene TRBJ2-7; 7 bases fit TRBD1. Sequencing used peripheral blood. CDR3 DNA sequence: TGTGCCAGCAGCGTCGGGACAGCGGCCTACGAGCAGTACTTC. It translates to CASSVGTAAYEQYF.